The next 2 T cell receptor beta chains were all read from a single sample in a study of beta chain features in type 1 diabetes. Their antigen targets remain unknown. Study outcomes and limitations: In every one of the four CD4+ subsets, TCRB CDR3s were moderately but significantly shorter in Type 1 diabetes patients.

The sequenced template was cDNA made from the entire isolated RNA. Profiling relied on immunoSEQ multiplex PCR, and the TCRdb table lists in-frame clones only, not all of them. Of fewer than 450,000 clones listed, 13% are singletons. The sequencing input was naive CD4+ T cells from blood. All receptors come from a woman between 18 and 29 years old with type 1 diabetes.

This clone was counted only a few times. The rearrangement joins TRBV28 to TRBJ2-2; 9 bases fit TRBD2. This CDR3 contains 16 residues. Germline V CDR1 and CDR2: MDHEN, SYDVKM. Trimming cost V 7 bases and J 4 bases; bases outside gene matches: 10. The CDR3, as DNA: TGTGCCAGCACCCAGGCCGGGACTAGCAGCACCGGGGAGCTGTTTTTT. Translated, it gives CASTQAGTSSTGELFF. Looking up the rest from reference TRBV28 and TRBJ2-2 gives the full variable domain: DVKVTQSSRYLVKRTGEKVFLECVQDMDHENMFWYRQDPGLGLRLIYFSYDVKMKEKGDIPEGYSVSREKKERFSLILESASTNQTSMYLCASTQAGTSSTGELFFGEGSRLTVL.

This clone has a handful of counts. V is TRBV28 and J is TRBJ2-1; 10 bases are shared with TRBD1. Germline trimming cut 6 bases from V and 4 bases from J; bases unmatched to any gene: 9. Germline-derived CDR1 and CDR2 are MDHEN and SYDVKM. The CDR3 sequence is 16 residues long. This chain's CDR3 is CASRPPGQGVYNEQFF. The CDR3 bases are TGTGCCAGCAGGCCCCCTGGACAGGGGGTTTACAATGAGCAGTTCTTC.